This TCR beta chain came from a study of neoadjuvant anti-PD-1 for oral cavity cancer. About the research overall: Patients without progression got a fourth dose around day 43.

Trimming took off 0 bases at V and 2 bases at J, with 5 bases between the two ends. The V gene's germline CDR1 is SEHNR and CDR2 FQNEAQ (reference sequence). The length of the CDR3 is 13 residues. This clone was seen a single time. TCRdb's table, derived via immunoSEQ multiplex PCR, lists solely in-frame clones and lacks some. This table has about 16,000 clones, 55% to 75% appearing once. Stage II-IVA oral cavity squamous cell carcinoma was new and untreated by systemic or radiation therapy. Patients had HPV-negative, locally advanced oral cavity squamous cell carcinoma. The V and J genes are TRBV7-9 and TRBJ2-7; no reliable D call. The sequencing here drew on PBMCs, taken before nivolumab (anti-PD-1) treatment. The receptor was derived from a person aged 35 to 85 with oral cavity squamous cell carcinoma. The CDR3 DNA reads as TGTGCCAGCAGCTTAGCTAGGACCTACGAGCAGTACTTC. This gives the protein CASSLARTYEQYF.